This T cell receptor (beta chain) was recovered during a study of cytomegalovirus exposure and HLA in healthy donors. The PCR used 60 Vbeta and 13 Jbeta primers. The assay was immunoSEQ multiplex PCR, and TCRdb's table has in-frame clones only and misses some. The sample shows fewer than 130,000 clones, 70% of them seen only once. J gave up 2 bases and V 4 bases, and 6 bases lay outside the gene matches. This CDR3 contains 14 residues. CDR1 and CDR2 from the germline V gene are SGDLS and YYNGEE. The chain employs TRBV9 and TRBJ2-7; 7 bases map to TRBD1. This TCR derives from a man aged 40-55 years in good health and CMV-seropositive. Material for sequencing was PBMCs. The CDR3 nucleotides are TGTGCCAGCAGCATCGGACAGGTAACCTACGAGCAGTACTTC. Its translation is CASSIGQVTYEQYF. Drawing the rest from reference TRBV9 and TRBJ2-7, the complete variable domain is DSGVTQTPKHLITATGQRVTLRCSPRSGDLSVYWYQQSLDQGLQFLIQYYNGEERAKGNILERFSAQQFPDLHSELNLSSLELGDSALYFCASSIGQVTYEQYFGPGTRLTVT.